The rows below give T cell receptor beta chains drawn from one sample of a study of beta chain features in type 1 diabetes. The protocol was immunoSEQ multiplex PCR, while the TCRdb copy is restricted to in-frame clones and leaves out a portion. The sample has some 140,000 clones, roughly a tenth seen once. Sequencing was done on a sample of central memory CD4+ T cells from blood. The receptors shown here come from a man aged 18 to 30 in good health. CDR3s include the opening cysteine and the closing phenylalanine or tryptophan. D genes are given only for firm matches. Clone size is stated in some rows and not others, as once, few, many or a class when expanded.

size	V	D	J	CDR3	DNA
few	TRBV5-1	TRBD1	TRBJ2-7	CASSLLMGQGAYEQYF	TGCGCCAGCAGCTTGTTAATGGGACAGGGGGCCTACGAGCAGTACTTC
many	TRBV11-2	TRBD1	TRBJ2-2	CASSLTGADTGELFF	TGTGCCAGCAGCTTAACAGGGGCGGACACCGGGGAGCTGTTTTTT
few	TRBV6-4	NA	TRBJ1-2	CASKGRFYGYTF	TGTGCCAGCAAGGGGCGGTTCTATGGCTACACCTTC
NA	TRBV19	NA	TRBJ1-2	CASSMGQGSLYGYTF	TGTGCCAGTAGTATGGGGCAGGGGTCCCTCTATGGCTACACCTTC
few	TRBV28	TRBD1	TRBJ2-4	CASSSTGGAENIQYF	TGTGCCAGCAGTTCCACAGGGGGCGCGGAAAACATTCAGTACTTC
few	TRBV28	NA	TRBJ1-3	CASKGILSGNTIYF	TGTGCCAGCAAGGGGATACTATCTGGAAACACCATATATTTT
few	TRBV7-3	NA	TRBJ1-3	CASSPGQGNTIYF	TGTGCCAGCAGCCCCGGACAGGGAAACACCATATATTTT
NA	TRBV5-1	TRBD2	TRBJ2-1	CASSLVASGVNEQFF	TGCGCCAGCAGCTTGGTAGCTAGCGGGGTGAATGAGCAGTTCTTC
NA	TRBV4-2	TRBD2	TRBJ2-3	CASSRTSGVLDTQYF	TGTGCCAGCAGCCGTACTAGCGGGGTTCTAGATACGCAGTATTTT
NA	TRBV5-1	NA	TRBJ1-5	CASSIFSNQPQHF	TGCGCCAGCAGCATATTTTCGAATCAGCCCCAGCATTTT
NA	TRBV25-1	NA	TRBJ1-6	CASSDIAGHNSPLHF	TGTGCCAGCAGTGATATAGCAGGGCATAATTCACCCCTCCACTTT
NA	TRBV6-6	TRBD2	TRBJ2-1	CASSFPGGYEQFF	TGTGCCAGCAGTTTTCCGGGGGGTTATGAGCAGTTCTTC
few	TRBV5-6	NA	TRBJ2-7	CASSLGWEGAVDEQYF	TGTGCCAGCAGCTTGGGGTGGGAAGGGGCGGTGGACGAGCAGTACTTC
NA	TRBV7-8	TRBD2	TRBJ2-5	CASSSRLAGVETQYF	TGTGCCAGCAGCTCCCGACTAGCGGGAGTGGAGACCCAGTACTTC
NA	TRBV6-5	NA	TRBJ2-5	CASSSRGPWEKTQYF	TGTGCCAGCAGTTCCCGAGGGCCCTGGGAGAAGACCCAGTACTTC
many	TRBV7-9	NA	TRBJ2-3	CASSSPPSRTDTQYF	TGTGCCAGCAGCTCCCCCCCTAGTCGGACAGATACGCAGTATTTT
NA	TRBV11-2	NA	TRBJ2-3	CASSLGVAGTGTDTQYF	TGTGCCAGCAGCTTAGGAGTTGCGGGGACGGGCACAGATACGCAGTATTTT
NA	TRBV4-3	TRBD1	TRBJ1-4	CASSQGTGEEKLFF	TGCGCCAGCAGCCAAGGGACAGGGGAAGAAAAACTGTTTTTT
NA	TRBV29-1	TRBD2	TRBJ2-3	CSVEDVGLAGGRTDTQYF	TGCAGCGTTGAAGACGTGGGACTAGCGGGGGGACGCACAGATACGCAGTATTTT
NA	TRBV7-3	NA	TRBJ2-1	CASSLTPGGEQFF	TGTGCCAGCAGCTTAACACCAGGTGGTGAGCAGTTCTTC
few	TRBV7-2	TRBD2	TRBJ2-3	CASSPSGTQYF	TGTGCCAGCAGCCCTAGCGGAACGCAGTATTTT
NA	TRBV9	TRBD1	TRBJ1-4	CASSAGQGNANEKLFF	TGTGCCAGCAGCGCGGGACAGGGGAATGCTAATGAAAAACTGTTTTTT
NA	TRBV7-9	NA	TRBJ2-1	CASSLGFWRDNEQFF	TGTGCCAGCAGCTTAGGATTTTGGCGGGACAATGAGCAGTTCTTC
NA	TRBV5-6	NA	TRBJ2-4	CASSTTPVNIQYF	TGTGCCAGCAGCACTACGCCGGTGAACATTCAGTACTTC
NA	TRBV19	NA	TRBJ1-6	CASSIGGASPLHF	TGTGCCAGTAGTATAGGGGGCGCTTCACCCCTCCACTTT
NA	TRBV11-1	TRBD1	TRBJ2-7	CASSRNRDRVSF	TGTGCCAGCAGCCGGAACCGGGACAGGGTGTCCTTC
NA	TRBV4-3	TRBD1	TRBJ1-2	CASSLGTGGIYGYTF	TGCGCCAGCAGCCTTGGGACAGGGGGTATCTATGGCTACACCTTC
NA	TRBV6-1	TRBD1	TRBJ1-1	CASSEGGTGYTEAFF	TGTGCCAGCAGTGAAGGAGGGACAGGGTACACTGAAGCTTTCTTT
NA	TRBV5-6	NA	TRBJ2-6	CASSRAGYGSGANVLTF	TGTGCCAGCAGCAGAGCAGGGTATGGCTCTGGGGCCAACGTCCTGACTTTC
few	TRBV11-2	NA	TRBJ1-1	CASRMDSWNTEAFF	TGTGCCAGCAGGATGGACAGCTGGAACACTGAAGCTTTCTTT
few	TRBV7-2	NA	TRBJ2-7	CASSLVAGSSYEQYF	TGTGCCAGCAGCTTAGTCGCGGGATCCTCCTACGAGCAGTACTTC
few	TRBV10-3	NA	TRBJ2-3	CAISESERYTQYF	TGTGCCATCAGTGAGTCAGAGCGATATACGCAGTATTTT
NA	TRBV9	TRBD2	TRBJ2-1	CASSLHPGTSGGIEQFF	TGTGCCAGCAGCCTCCACCCCGGGACTAGCGGGGGGATCGAGCAGTTCTTC
NA	TRBV5-6	NA	TRBJ1-2	CASSLVDSFQYGYTF	TGTGCCAGCAGCTTGGTCGACAGCTTTCAGTATGGCTACACCTTC
NA	TRBV7-8	NA	TRBJ1-5	CASSRLAGQPPISNQPQHF	TGTGCCAGCAGCCGCCTCGCGGGGCAGCCGCCGATCAGCAATCAGCCCCAGCATTTT
NA	TRBV7-9	TRBD1	TRBJ1-1	CASSFQGEGEAFF	TGTGCCAGCAGCTTCCAGGGGGAAGGTGAAGCTTTCTTT
many	TRBV29-1	NA	TRBJ1-1	CSARPTGSTEAFF	TGCAGCGCCAGACCTACAGGGAGTACTGAAGCTTTCTTT
NA	TRBV11-2	NA	TRBJ2-5	CASSLENMETQYF	TGTGCCAGCAGCTTAGAAAACATGGAGACCCAGTACTTC
NA	TRBV5-1	NA	TRBJ1-5	CASSSGLPNQPQHF	TGCGCCAGCAGCTCCGGGTTGCCCAATCAGCCCCAGCATTTT
few	TRBV11-2	TRBD1	TRBJ1-2	CASSPDRAYGYTF	TGTGCCAGCAGCCCGGACAGGGCCTATGGCTACACCTTC
NA	TRBV5-6	NA	TRBJ2-7	CASSLSGAREQYF	TGTGCCAGCAGCTTGTCAGGGGCTCGCGAGCAGTACTTC
few	TRBV25-1	NA	TRBJ2-3	CASTIGLATSTDTQYF	TGTGCCAGCACCATAGGTCTAGCTACTAGCACAGATACGCAGTATTTT
many	TRBV30	TRBD1	TRBJ2-5	CAWSVRGSGTVTQETQYF	TGTGCCTGGAGTGTACGGGGAAGTGGGACAGTCACCCAAGAGACCCAGTACTTC
NA	TRBV11-2	TRBD2	TRBJ2-5	CASRIGLLAGGQETQYF	TGTGCCAGCAGGATAGGGTTGCTAGCGGGGGGCCAAGAGACCCAGTACTTC